This T cell receptor (beta chain) was captured by sequencing in a study of blood T cell repertoires in COVID-19. About the study: Whether acute or convalescent, the COVID-19 samples came from the United States, Italy and Spain.

V was cut by 9 bases and J by 1 base, with 16 bases left in between. CDR3 length: 15 amino acids. Germline CDR1 MNHEY, CDR2 SMNVEV (reference sequence). This clone was recorded at least ten times. The repertoire was sequenced with immunoSEQ multiplex PCR; TCRdb's copy has only in-frame clones and lacks some. Of 200,000 to 250,000 clones detected, roughly 87% appear once; the ten largest clones hold approximately 10%. Residents of about two dozen US areas, aged about 18 to 95 years, made up the participants. Participants had their cohort set by participant-reported clinical history. For recovered donors of Cohort 3, there were two negative PCRs, clearance, or symptom resolution.

The rearrangement links TRBV27 to TRBJ2-4; D possibly corresponds to TRBD1 (5 bases). This receptor was obtained from a man younger than 40 who had recovered from COVID-19. Material: PBMCs or T cells enriched from blood (not recorded which). CDR3 nucleotides: TGTGCCAGGCATATTAGGGGAAGGGCCAAAAACATTCAGTACTTC. Protein: CARHIRGRAKNIQYF.